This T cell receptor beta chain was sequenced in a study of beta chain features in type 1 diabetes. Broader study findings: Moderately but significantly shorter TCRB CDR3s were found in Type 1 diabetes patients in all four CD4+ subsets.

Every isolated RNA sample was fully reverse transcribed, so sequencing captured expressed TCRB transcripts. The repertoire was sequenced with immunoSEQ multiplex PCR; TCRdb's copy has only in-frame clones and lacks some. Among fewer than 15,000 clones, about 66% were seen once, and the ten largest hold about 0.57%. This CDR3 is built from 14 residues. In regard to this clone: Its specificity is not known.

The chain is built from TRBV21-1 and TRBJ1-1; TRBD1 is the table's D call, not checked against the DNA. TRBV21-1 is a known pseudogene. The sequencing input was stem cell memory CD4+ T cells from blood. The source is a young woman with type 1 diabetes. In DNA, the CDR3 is TGTGCCAGCAGCACGGTGGACACTAACACTGAAGCTTTCTTT. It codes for CASSTVDTNTEAFF.